This T cell receptor beta chain was retrieved from a study of blood T cell repertoires in COVID-19. Study details: There were acute and convalescent COVID-19 samples, and they came from the United States, Italy and Spain.

Assay: immunoSEQ multiplex PCR; the TCRdb copy retains only in-frame clones and omits some. The sample has approximately 100,000 clones; almost 95% are singletons. Losses at the gene ends were 2 bases for V and 6 bases for J; bases not matched to a gene: 8. The germline V gene has CDR1 SGDLS and CDR2 YYNGEE. The CDR3 is made up of 15 amino acids. The source material was peripheral blood. The source is a man aged 50-60 years with active COVID-19. This chain joins TRBV9 and TRBJ2-1; 7 bases map to TRBD2. CDR3 sequence: CASSVSGEGFNEQFF. DNA of the CDR3: TGTGCCAGCAGCGTCAGCGGGGAAGGGTTCAATGAGCAGTTCTTC.